The 24 T cell receptor beta chains listed next were all sequenced from one sample in a study of esophageal squamous cell carcinoma under preoperative chemotherapy listed by TCRdb under 2018. The time point label, as the study defines it: after preoperative PTX-NDP chemotherapy. Library preparation used PCR. TCRdb shows the sequencer as HiSeq X Ten. TCRdb redid the processing of the public reads, applying fastp at Q25 and MiXCR, and retained in-frame beta chains. Identical CDR3 proteins give one entry, which carries the most common genes and DNA. For this sample the table gives 30,000 to 35,000 distinct CDR3 sequences, of which 52% were detected only once. Roughly 23% of the sample is taken by the ten largest. This specimen was collected from a patient given preoperative chemotherapy. Source of these receptors: a human donor with esophageal squamous cell carcinoma. The donor label of this sample is uncertain.

The rearrangement joins TRBV10-1 to TRBJ2-3; D gene uncertain. The germline V gene has CDR1 WNHNN and CDR2 SYGVQD (reference sequence). V was pared by 4 bases and J by 6 bases, with 11 bases between. The CDR3 has 13 amino acids. As DNA, the CDR3 is TGCGCCAGCAGTGGACATTTCGGGGATACGCAGTATTTT. Translating it yields CASSGHFGDTQYF.

This clonotype was seen at least ten times. The CDR3 DNA follows: TGTGCCAGCAGTTTTGGACAACATACGCAGTATTTT. Translated: CASSFGQHTQYF. The rearrangement uses TRBV12-3 or TRBV12-4 and TRBJ2-3, with D possibly being TRBD1 (5 bases). Trimming removed 3 bases at V and 7 bases at J, with 8 bases between. The CDR3 has 12 residues.

V usage is TRBV7-8 and J usage is TRBJ2-2; a possible D gene is TRBD1 (6 bases). Germline CDR1 reads SGHVS; CDR2 reads FQNEAQ. Trimming shortened V by 5 bases and J by 16 bases, and 29 bases separated the two germline ends. The CDR3 covers 16 residues. Here the CDR3 DNA reads TGTGCCAGCAGCCGCCTAGAGGCTGTGAACACAGGGACGCAGTTTTTT. Its protein product is CASSRLEAVNTGTQFF.

The V call is TRBV10-3, the J call TRBJ2-3, with 14 bases that match TRBD2. The ends lost 6 bases at V and 2 bases at J; junction bases unmatched: 7. The germline V gene encodes CDR1 ENHRY and CDR2 SYGVKD. The CDR3 runs 17 residues. DNA for the CDR3: TGTGCCATCAGGGGGGGACTAGCGGGAGAAAACACAGATACGCAGTATTTT. Translation: CAIRGGLAGENTDTQYF.

In this sample, this clonotype turned up many times. V usage is TRBV28 and J usage is TRBJ1-4; 8 nucleotides align to TRBD1. Germline CDR1 is MDHEN and CDR2 is SYDVKM. Losses at the gene ends were 2 bases for V and 3 bases for J; bases not matched to a gene: 2. The CDR3 has 15 amino acids. The CDR3 nucleotides are TGTGCCAGCAGTTTAGGACAGGGTGCTAATGAAAAACTGTTTTTT. Protein sequence: CASSLGQGANEKLFF. Drawing the rest from reference TRBV28 and TRBJ1-4, the complete variable domain is DVKVTQSSRYLVKRTGEKVFLECVQDMDHENMFWYRQDPGLGLRLIYFSYDVKMKEKGDIPEGYSVSREKKERFSLILESASTNQTSMYLCASSLGQGANEKLFFGSGTQLSVL.

In its sample, this clonotype was seen a few times. V usage is TRBV7-3 and J usage is TRBJ2-7, with 9 bases matching TRBD2. The V gene end was trimmed by 0 bases and the J gene end by 6 bases; junction bases not matched to a gene: 3. The germline gives CDR1 SGHTA, CDR2 FQGTGA. The CDR3 consists of 14 residues. The CDR3 spells CASSLTSGSIEQYF. In nucleotides, the CDR3 is TGTGCCAGCAGCTTAACTAGCGGGAGCATCGAGCAGTACTTC.

As regards this clonotype: A read error is likely, as this CDR3 ends without the conserved phenylalanine or tryptophan. The limits of the CDR3 on the DNA are not certain, so only TCRdb's listed CDR3 is given. The V call is TRBV6-1, the J call TRBJ2-5; TRBD2 was called by the table and not checked on the DNA. The CDR3 contains 12 residues when both ends are counted. Germline V CDR1 and CDR2: MNHNS, SASEGT. The CDR3 loop reads CASSRTRQGSNL.

In this sample, this clonotype turned up many times. CDR3 in DNA: TGTGCCAGCAGTCGACAGGAGGCCTACGAGCAGTACTTC. Amino acid sequence: CASSRQEAYEQYF. V and J are TRBV6-5 and TRBJ2-7; possible D gene TRBD1, 6 bases. The CDR3 loop spans 13 amino acids. Trimming removed 5 bases from V and 2 bases from J, with 10 bases in between. Germline V gene sequence: CDR1 MNHEY, CDR2 SVGAGI.

The chain recombines TRBV7-6 with TRBJ2-3; the D gene is possibly TRBD2 (5 bases). This CDR3 has 13 residues. The V end lost 4 bases, the J end lost 2 bases, and 7 bases lay between the germline ends. Germline-derived CDR1 and CDR2 are SGHVS and FNYEAQ. CDR3 protein: CASSSGFTDTQYF. DNA of the CDR3: TGTGCCAGCAGCTCGGGGTTCACAGATACGCAGTATTTT.

Note on this clonotype: Relative to the germline gene, one junction end is altered; a read error may explain this. This chain links TRBV7-6 with TRBJ2-3; a weak D match, TRBD2 (5 bases). This CDR3 region has 16 residues. Germline loops: CDR1 SGHVS, CDR2 FNYEAQ. CDR3 in amino acids: CASSFSGRGVTNTQYF. The CDR3, as DNA: TGTGCCAGCAGCTTTTCGGGCCGGGGAGTCACAAACACTCAGTACTTT.

This clonotype was seen a few times. The conserved final phenylalanine or tryptophan is absent from the CDR3, which likely points to a read error. This chain uses TRBV11-3 with TRBJ2-5, with D hard to call. Germline V lookup: CDR1 SGHNT, CDR2 YENEEA. V was trimmed by 3 bases and J by 1 base, leaving 15 bases between them. The CDR3 extends over 16 amino acids. CDR3 amino acids: CASSLGRVDVQETQYS. The CDR3 DNA reads as TGTGCCAGCAGCTTGGGTCGGGTGGACGTCCAAGAGACCCAGTACTCG.

This clonotype was observed a handful of times. V gene TRBV12-3 or TRBV12-4 combines with J gene TRBJ2-1; possible D gene TRBD2, 6 bases. This CDR3 is 14 amino acids long. With 11 bases removed from V and 6 bases from J, the gap between germline ends came to 20 bases. The CDR3 DNA reads as TGTGCCTGCTCGGTAGCGGAGCTCCTCAATGAGCAGTTCTTC. It encodes CACSVAELLNEQFF.

The V and J genes are TRBV7-9 and TRBJ2-3; no reliable D call. The DNA end favors TRBJ2-7, so the J call may be wrong. Germline loops: CDR1 SEHNR, CDR2 FQNEAQ (reference sequence). The CDR3 has 10 residues. The CDR3 is CASHKDTQYF. The CDR3, as DNA: TGTGCCAGCCACAAAGATACGCAGTACTTC.

This clonotype was observed once. A read error may produce the germline difference seen at one junction end. The chain couples TRBV28 to TRBJ2-3; D might be TRBD2 (5 bases). The CDR3 runs to 14 residues. Germline CDR1 and CDR2: MDHEN and SYDVKM. CDR3 nucleotides: TGTGCCAGCAGTTTAGTTGGGAGCCTGGAGACCCAGTACTTT. Translated, it gives CASSLVGSLETQYF.

The gene calls are TRBV25-1 and TRBJ2-1; D might be TRBD2 (6 bases). CDR1 is MGHDK and CDR2 is SYGVNS in the germline V gene. This CDR3 contains 15 residues. The ends were cut back, 1 base at V and 0 bases at J, with 7 bases in the middle. CDR3 coding DNA: TGTGCCAGCAGTGAATGGGGGGTCTCCTACAATGAGCAGTTCTTC. This sequence encodes CASSEWGVSYNEQFF.

Ten or more counts support this clonotype. The chain couples TRBV27 to TRBJ1-2, with D unclear. Germline CDR1 and CDR2: MNHEY and SMNVEV (reference sequence). The CDR3 runs to 15 residues. Trimming stripped 0 bases from V and 6 bases from J, with 14 bases between. The CDR3 nucleotides read TGTGCCAGCAGTTTATCGGGCAGGAAGTACGATGGCTACACCTTC. This gives the protein CASSLSGRKYDGYTF.

Judged by abundance, this clonotype is medium-sized. This could be a read error, since a much larger clone is one nucleotide away. The chain has TRBV6-2 or TRBV6-3 and TRBJ2-5; 9 bases are a match to TRBD2. The CDR3 has 15 amino acids. V trimming: 0 bases; J trimming: 11 bases; junction bases outside the gene matches: 10. Germline V gene sequence: CDR1 MNHEY, CDR2 SVGEGT. This CDR3 is CASSYSTSGSDEQYF. The CDR3 coding sequence is TGTGCCAGCAGTTACTCGACTAGCGGTAGCGATGAGCAGTACTTC.

This sequence joins TRBV7-2 and TRBJ2-2, with D possibly TRBD1 on 6 matching bases. Trimming stripped 3 bases from V and 11 bases from J, with 25 bases between. Germline-derived CDR1 and CDR2 are SGHTA and FQGNSA. There are 17 residues in the CDR3. The DNA of the CDR3 is TGTGCCAGCAGCTTGGGGGCCGAGGCCCTGAGATCCGATGAGCTGTTTTTT. Its protein is CASSLGAEALRSDELFF.

A word on this clonotype: Since no conserved phenylalanine or tryptophan closes the CDR3, a read error is the likely cause. No DNA is shown, since the ends of the CDR3 on it are uncertain; the CDR3 is the one TCRdb lists. The V call is TRBV7-2, the J call TRBJ2-5; TRBD1, the D gene given by the table, was not confirmed from the DNA. The CDR3 is made up of 16 amino acids, end residues included. The germline V gene encodes CDR1 SGHTA and CDR2 FQGNSA. The CDR3 sequence is CASSSGRGARRESQFL.

A remark on this clonotype: One base away lies a much larger clone, so this may be a sequencing read error. The chain combines TRBV7-6 with TRBJ2-1; D is perhaps TRBD2 (7 bases). Per germline, CDR1 SGHVS and CDR2 FNYEAQ. The V end was cut by 5 bases, the J end by 13 bases, with 21 bases between. The CDR3 runs to 14 residues. The CDR3 DNA reads as TGTGCCAGCAGCCCGGCGGGGGCGGGGGAGACCCAGTTCTTC. Translating it yields CASSPAGAGETQFF.

Comment on this clonotype: Compared with germline, one end of the junction differs, possibly owing to a read error. The rearrangement uses TRBV7-3 and TRBJ2-3; D tentatively reads TRBD1 or TRBD2 (6 bases each). Germline loops: CDR1 SGHTA, CDR2 FQGTGA. The CDR3 runs 15 residues. Here the CDR3 reads CASSSGARAKDTQYF. CDR3 nucleotides: TGTGCCAGCAGCTCGGGGGCTCGGGCCAAAGATACGCAGTACTTT.

Judged by abundance, this clonotype is large. The J gene is TRBJ2-1, the V gene TRBV7-2; TRBD2 matches at 7 bases. This CDR3 contains 18 residues. V shed 4 bases and J 0 bases; nucleotides not matched to a gene: 12. CDR1 and CDR2 (germline): SGHTA, FQGNSA. CDR3 protein: CASSSPIAGGRSYNEQFF. CDR3 in DNA: TGTGCCAGCAGCTCGCCTATAGCGGGCGGGCGCTCCTACAATGAGCAGTTCTTC.

This clonotype was seen a handful of times. This sequence joins TRBV4-1 and TRBJ2-5, with D possibly being TRBD1 (5 bases). Trimming left V 3 bases short and J 5 bases short, with 10 bases between. Germline V gives CDR1 MGHRA, CDR2 YSYEKL. CDR3 size: 13 residues. CDR3 sequence (DNA): TGCGCCAGCAGCCACCCAGGGCACGAGACCCAGTACTTC. Protein sequence: CASSHPGHETQYF.

A note on this clonotype: One end of the junction does not line up with germline, which may come from a read error. The chain combines TRBV7-2 with TRBJ2-3; 10 bases agree with TRBD2. CDR1 is SGHTA and CDR2 is FQGNSA in the germline V gene. The CDR3 runs 16 residues. CDR3: CASSVLAGVITETQYF. CDR3 DNA sequence: TGTGCCAGCAGCGTGCTAGCGGGGGTTATCACAGAGACGCAGTATTTT.